Below are 25 T cell receptor beta chains sequenced from a single sample in a study of shared clonotypes between healthy human individuals (dated by TCRdb to about 2020). The library came from the immunoSEQ multiplex PCR assay. TCRdb re-hosts the immuneACCESS table, in-frame sequences only. Its copies lack some clones; in the studies checked, an unresolved V gene accounts for under half of them, and the cause for the rest is not known. The table for this sample lists roughly 2 million clones; roughly 94% of them were counted only once. Jointly, the top ten make up roughly 1% of the sample. CD8 naive samples were CD45RO-negative cells positively selected for CCR7, giving a CD45RA+CCR7+ population that excluded TemRA cells. Sequenced: naive CD8+ T cells sorted from blood. Per the publication, the cell subset or site label means: CD45RA+CCR7+. The receptors come from a man aged 18 to 30 in good health.

The CDR3, as DNA: TGTGCCAGCAGTTTCAACCGCGGCAGTACCTACGAGCAGTACTTC. It encodes CASSFNRGSTYEQYF. The chain links TRBV28 to TRBJ2-7, with D unresolved. The germline V gene encodes CDR1 MDHEN and CDR2 SYDVKM. V gave up 3 bases and J gave up 2 bases, with 14 bases separating them. The CDR3 length is 15 residues.

This clone was found once. The genes are TRBV2 and TRBJ2-3; possible D gene TRBD1, 6 bases. From germline, CDR1 is SNHLY and CDR2 FYNNEI. This CDR3 has 12 residues. Trimming removed 3 bases at V and 7 bases at J, with 8 bases between. CDR3 region: CASSEGAHTQYF. CDR3 bases: TGTGCCAGCAGTGAGGGGGCGCATACGCAGTATTTT.

The chain employs TRBV13 and TRBJ2-3; possible D gene TRBD2, 6 bases. Germline values: CDR1 PRHDT, CDR2 FYEKMQ (reference sequence). This CDR3 has 15 amino acids. V lost 5 bases and J lost 0, with 12 bases in between. This CDR3 is CASSGGLKSTDTQYF. CDR3 in DNA: TGTGCCAGCAGCGGGGGACTTAAGAGCACAGATACGCAGTATTTT. The whole variable domain, remainder taken from reference TRBV13 and TRBJ2-3, is AAGVIQSPRHLIKEKRETATLKCYPIPRHDTVYWYQQGPGQDPQFLISFYEKMQSDKGSIPDRFSAQQFSDYHSELNMSSLELGDSALYFCASSGGLKSTDTQYFGPGTRLTVL.

The chain joins TRBV7-6 to TRBJ1-3; weak D call: TRBD1 (6 bases). From germline, CDR1 is SGHVS and CDR2 FNYEAQ. The V and J ends lost 6 bases and 1 base respectively, with 16 bases between them. The CDR3 is 16 amino acids. The CDR3 DNA follows: TGTGCCAGCAGTCAGAAACTCACAGGGTCTGGAAACACCATATATTTT. Translated, it gives CASSQKLTGSGNTIYF.

This chain uses TRBV14 with TRBJ2-3; perhaps TRBD1 as D (5 bases). The CDR3 is made up of 16 amino acids. The V end lost 4 bases, the J end lost 0 bases, and 14 bases lay between the germline ends. The germline CDR1 and CDR2 sequences are SGHDN and FVKESK. CDR3 in DNA: TGTGCCAGCAGCCCGCGTGGGGCGTCTAGCACAGATACGCAGTATTTT. Encoded protein: CASSPRGASSTDTQYF.

The rearrangement links TRBV19 to TRBJ2-3; TRBD2 aligns across 8 bases. V lost 3 bases to trimming and J lost 1 base; unmatched junction nucleotides: 3. Germline V CDR1 and CDR2: LNHDA, SQIVND (reference sequence). The CDR3 contains 15 residues. The CDR3 DNA sequence: TGTGCCAGTAGTATCTTACTAGCGGGCACAGATACGCAGTATTTT. Translating it yields CASSILLAGTDTQYF.

The V gene is TRBV7-8, the J gene TRBJ2-3; unclear D gene. The CDR3 has 15 amino acids. Germline CDR1 SGHVS, CDR2 FQNEAQ. The V and J ends lost 6 bases and 0 bases respectively, with 13 bases between them. Written as DNA, the CDR3 is TGTGCCAGCAGGGTCGGCACAGTCAGCACAGATACGCAGTATTTT. Translating it yields CASRVGTVSTDTQYF.

This chain uses TRBV6-4 with TRBJ1-4; D uncertain. V shed 0 bases and J shed 6 bases, with 11 bases lying between them. The CDR3 has 15 amino acids. Germline V lookup: CDR1 MRHNA, CDR2 SNTAGT. In nucleotides, the CDR3 is TGTGCCAGCAGTGACTCGTCTTCTCGGGATGAAAAACTGTTTTTT. Amino acids: CASSDSSSRDEKLFF.

V usage is TRBV7-9 and J usage is TRBJ2-4; maybe TRBD1 (6 bases). The CDR3 length is 15 residues. Germline V gives CDR1 SEHNR, CDR2 FQNEAQ (reference sequence). The V and J ends lost 1 base and 8 bases respectively, with 15 bases between them. The DNA of the CDR3 is TGTGCCAGCAGCTTAGTGAGTCCCAGGGGTTACATTCAGTACTTC. As protein: CASSLVSPRGYIQYF.

The V and J genes are TRBV27 and TRBJ2-1; no firm D call. Germline lookup yields CDR1 MNHEY and CDR2 SMNVEV (reference sequence). V was trimmed by 2 bases and J by 7 bases, leaving 12 bases between them. This CDR3 is 14 amino acids long. CDR3 amino acids: CASSLRAEGNEQFF. CDR3 DNA: TGTGCCAGCAGTTTAAGGGCAGAAGGGAATGAGCAGTTCTTC.

The chain joins TRBV7-9 to TRBJ2-7; D uncertain. Between the trimmed V and J ends, which lost 3 bases and 3 bases, there was a span of 9 bases. Germline CDR1 SEHNR, CDR2 FQNEAQ (reference sequence). The CDR3 covers 13 residues. CDR3 protein: CASSFEDNYEQYF. Here the CDR3 DNA reads TGTGCCAGCAGCTTCGAAGACAACTACGAGCAGTACTTC.

This chain connects TRBV2 to TRBJ1-5; D is undetermined. Trimming cost V 1 base and J 4 bases, with 11 bases left between them. The CDR3 totals 15 residues. CDR1 and CDR2 from the germline V gene are SNHLY and FYNNEI. Here the CDR3 DNA reads TGTGCCAGCAGTGAAGAGGGCCGCTCAAATCAGCCCCAGCATTTT. Translated: CASSEEGRSNQPQHF.

The genes are TRBV19 and TRBJ2-3; D uncertain. CDR3 length: 15 amino acids. The V gene's germline CDR1 is LNHDA and CDR2 SQIVND (reference sequence). V gave up 5 bases and J gave up 3 bases, with 15 bases separating them. The DNA of the CDR3 is TGTGCCAGTAGTCAAGAACCCCTCGAAACAGATACGCAGTATTTT. Residues: CASSQEPLETDTQYF.

V is TRBV5-8 and J is TRBJ2-3, with TRBD2 matching 7 bases. This CDR3 has 15 amino acids. CDR1 and CDR2 from the germline V gene are SGHTS and YDEGEE. Trimming at V came to 4 bases and at J to 4 bases, leaving 9 bases not matched to a gene. CDR3 residues: CASSGGTTSADTQYF. In DNA form, the CDR3 reads TGTGCCAGCAGCGGGGGGACTACGTCTGCAGATACGCAGTATTTT. Full variable domain (outside the CDR3, taken from reference TRBV5-8 and TRBJ2-3): EAGVTQSPTHLIKTRGQQATLRCSPISGHTSVYWYQQALGLGLQFLLWYDEGEERNRGNFPPRFSGRQFPNYSSELNVNALELEDSALYLCASSGGTTSADTQYFGPGTRLTVL.

On this clone: The identical CDR3 is also encoded by other nucleotide sequences in the sample. The V gene is TRBV11-2, the J gene TRBJ2-5; D not resolved. The ends were cut back, 2 bases at V and 7 bases at J, with 5 bases in the middle. CDR1 is SGHAT and CDR2 is FQNNGV in the germline V gene. CDR3 length: 11 residues. DNA of the CDR3: TGTGCCAGCAGCTTATCGGGGACCCAGTACTTC. This gives the protein CASSLSGTQYF.

The V call is TRBV27, the J call TRBJ2-3; D possibly corresponds to TRBD2 (7 bases). Germline-derived CDR1 and CDR2 are MNHEY and SMNVEV (reference sequence). This CDR3 has 17 amino acids. Between the trimmed V and J ends, which lost 8 bases and 2 bases, there was a span of 23 bases. The CDR3 is CASSPRVGGLNTDTQYF. The CDR3 nucleotides are TGTGCCAGCTCACCTAGAGTAGGGGGACTAAACACAGATACGCAGTATTTT.

This rearrangement joins TRBV5-1 to TRBJ2-1, with TRBD2 matching 13 bases. Germline CDR1 reads SGHRS; CDR2 reads YFSETQ. Trimming at V came to 4 bases and at J to 9 bases, leaving 7 bases not matched to a gene. The CDR3 consists of 15 residues. CDR3 sequence (DNA): TGCGCCAGCAGCCAGGGGACTAGCGGGGAAACTGAGCAGTTCTTC. This gives the protein CASSQGTSGETEQFF. Using reference TRBV5-1 and TRBJ2-1 for the parts outside the CDR3, the full variable domain is KAGVTQTPRYLIKTRGQQVTLSCSPISGHRSVSWYQQTPGQGLQFLFEYFSETQRNKGNFPGRFSGRQFSNSRSEMNVSTLELGDSALYLCASSQGTSGETEQFFGPGTRLTVL.

Turning to this clone: Other DNA sequences in this specimen translate into the identical CDR3. The V and J genes are TRBV4-1 and TRBJ1-5; no definite D call. Germline lookup yields CDR1 MGHRA and CDR2 YSYEKL. CDR3 length equals 15 residues. V was trimmed by 1 base and J by 0 bases, leaving 7 bases between them. This chain's CDR3 is CASSQGGGSNQPQHF. CDR3 coding DNA: TGCGCCAGCAGCCAAGGAGGTGGTAGCAATCAGCCCCAGCATTTT.

Remarks on this clone: Other DNA sequences of this sample code for an identical CDR3. This sequence joins TRBV30 and TRBJ2-1; D remains unclear. This CDR3 spans 12 amino acids. Per the germline V gene, CDR1 is GTSNPN and CDR2 is SVGIG (reference sequence). The germline V and J ends were trimmed by 3 bases and 4 bases, with 7 bases remaining between them. Here the CDR3 DNA reads TGTGCCTGGAGCCCCAAGTACAATGAGCAGTTCTTC. Protein: CAWSPKYNEQFF.

This chain links TRBV7-6 with TRBJ1-4, with unresolved D. The V gene's germline CDR1 is SGHVS and CDR2 FNYEAQ. The CDR3 runs 14 residues. V was cut by 5 bases and J by 7 bases, with 14 bases left in between. The CDR3 sequence: CASSLTGFGEKLFF. The CDR3 bases are TGTGCCAGCAGCCTCACCGGGTTCGGTGAAAAACTGTTTTTT.

V gene TRBV6-1 combines with J gene TRBJ1-2, with no clear D. CDR3 size: 15 residues. V lost 2 bases to trimming and J lost 4 bases, with 14 bases between them. The germline gives CDR1 MNHNS, CDR2 SASEGT. This CDR3 is CASSEYPGSLYGYTF. DNA of the CDR3: TGTGCCAGCAGTGAATACCCTGGGAGCCTCTATGGCTACACCTTC.

J is TRBJ2-1 and V is TRBV4-3; TRBD2 matches 8 bases. Germline values: CDR1 LGHNA, CDR2 YSLEER. The CDR3 has 15 residues. Trimming cost V 3 bases and J 6 bases; bases outside gene matches: 7. CDR3 amino acids: CASSHPAGGSNEQFF. CDR3 nucleotides: TGCGCCAGCAGCCACCCTGCGGGGGGTAGCAATGAGCAGTTCTTC.

This chain links TRBV27 with TRBJ1-6; TRBD1 might be the D (5 bases). Germline CDR1 and CDR2: MNHEY and SMNVEV (reference sequence). CDR3 length equals 13 residues. Trimming removed 5 bases from V and 7 bases from J, with 9 bases in between. CDR3 DNA: TGTGCCAGCAGTGTAGGGGACAATTCACCCCTCCACTTT. Protein product: CASSVGDNSPLHF.

The chain couples TRBV14 to TRBJ2-1; no clear D. Trimming stripped 4 bases from V and 4 bases from J, with 14 bases between. Germline V gives CDR1 SGHDN, CDR2 FVKESK. The CDR3 extends over 15 amino acids. The chain's CDR3 is CASSPRQESYNEQFF. DNA for the CDR3: TGTGCCAGCAGCCCCCGCCAGGAGTCATACAATGAGCAGTTCTTC.

V is TRBV19 and J is TRBJ1-1; D unresolved. V lost 0 bases and J lost 10, with 12 bases in between. The CDR3 is made up of 13 amino acids. Germline CDR1 reads LNHDA; CDR2 reads SQIVND (reference sequence). The CDR3 loop reads CASSIDLEEGAFF. CDR3 nucleotides: TGTGCCAGTAGTATAGATCTTGAGGAAGGAGCTTTCTTT.